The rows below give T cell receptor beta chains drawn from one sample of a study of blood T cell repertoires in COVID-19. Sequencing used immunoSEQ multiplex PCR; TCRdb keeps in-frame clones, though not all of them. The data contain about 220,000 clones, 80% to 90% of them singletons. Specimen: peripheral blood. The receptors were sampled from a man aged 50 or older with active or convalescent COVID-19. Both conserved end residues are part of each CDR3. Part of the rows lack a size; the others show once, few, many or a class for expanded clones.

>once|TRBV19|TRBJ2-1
CASRTVWGIAGGKNEQFF
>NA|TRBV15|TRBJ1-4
CATSRTGEPNEKLFF
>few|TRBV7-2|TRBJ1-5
CASSLGGGRNQPQHF
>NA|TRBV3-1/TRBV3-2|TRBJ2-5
CASSQGVAGGMETQYF
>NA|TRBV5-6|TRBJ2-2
CASSSYPPGLAARSGELFF
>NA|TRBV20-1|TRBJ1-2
CSASSPSTGDYGYTF
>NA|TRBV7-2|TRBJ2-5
CASSPSRSETQYF
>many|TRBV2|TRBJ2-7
CASRGSPRGEQYF
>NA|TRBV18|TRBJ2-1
CASSGQSHNEQFF
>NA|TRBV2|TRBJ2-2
CASSRDNSGLAGVGELFF
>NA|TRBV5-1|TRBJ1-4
CASSRTGGYEKLFF
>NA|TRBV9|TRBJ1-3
CASSVGQGSGNTIYF
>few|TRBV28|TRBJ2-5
CATGTELQETQYF
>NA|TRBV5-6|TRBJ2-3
CASSLGGDTQYF
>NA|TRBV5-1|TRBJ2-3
CASSSLTSGSTDTQYF
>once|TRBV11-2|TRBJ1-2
CASSLSPPGQSIYGYTF
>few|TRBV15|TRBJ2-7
CATSRDPGQTHEQYF
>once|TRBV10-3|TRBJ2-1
CAISLELTGTPQFF
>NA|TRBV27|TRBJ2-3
CASSSGLAGGPTDTQYF
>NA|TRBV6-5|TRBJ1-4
CASKSGGGNEKLFF
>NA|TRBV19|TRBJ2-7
CASSISSGLSYEQYF
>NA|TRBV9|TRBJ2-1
CASSSVGEQFF
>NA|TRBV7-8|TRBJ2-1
CASSLRASGGATYNEQFF
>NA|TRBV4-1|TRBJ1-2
CASSQRGKLNYGYTF
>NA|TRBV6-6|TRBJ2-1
CASSLEQTGTLYNEQFF
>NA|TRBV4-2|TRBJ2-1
CASSQDIRGGHNEQFF
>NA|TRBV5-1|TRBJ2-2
CASSRTSGGAATGELFF
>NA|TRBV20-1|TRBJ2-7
CSASSQVYEQYF
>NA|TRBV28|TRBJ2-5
CASSASTGGIKTQYF
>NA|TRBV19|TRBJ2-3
CASSIGGTSGAQYF
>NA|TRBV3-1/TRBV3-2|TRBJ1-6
CASSLPRTGSYNSPLHF
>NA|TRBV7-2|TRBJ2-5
CASSLAYSETQYF
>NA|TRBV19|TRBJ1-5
CASSDRPNQPQHF
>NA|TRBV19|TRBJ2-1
CASSKTQREYNEQFF
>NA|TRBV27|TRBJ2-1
CASSISGVHNEQFF
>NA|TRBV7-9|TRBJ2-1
CASSLVGGGPVDEQFF
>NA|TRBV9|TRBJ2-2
CASSVDLAGYTGELFF
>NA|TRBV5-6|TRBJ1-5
CASSTWDRGNQPQHF
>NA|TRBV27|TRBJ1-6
CASSPGAGSYNSPLHF
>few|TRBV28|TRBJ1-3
CASSFPTGNTIYF
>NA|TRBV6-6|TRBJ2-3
CASSYRGQGGTDTQYF
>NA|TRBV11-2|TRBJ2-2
CASSRSSAHTGELFF